This TCR beta chain was identified during a study of human T cells and chemical hapten exposure. Unfractionated whole blood yielded total RNA. In germline, CDR1 is MNHEY, CDR2 SMNVEV (reference sequence). V shed 8 bases and J 3 bases; nucleotides not matched to a gene: 3. The CDR3 runs 12 residues. Individual cDNA molecules had unique molecular identifiers attached to them by the library. TCRdb re-analysed the 5' RACE reads in MiXCR, keeping a single row per CDR3 protein. The data show 110,000 or so distinct CDR3 sequences, 19% seen once. The sequence was obtained from a human donor in good health. V gene TRBV27 combines with J gene TRBJ2-5, with 7 bases matching TRBD2. CDR3 residues: CASGLAEETQYF. CDR3 sequence (DNA): TGTGCCAGCGGGCTAGCGGAAGAGACCCAGTACTTC.